The TCR beta chain under discussion was sequenced for a study of cytomegalovirus exposure and HLA in healthy donors. As regards this clone: The antigen remains unidentified.

Study results and caveats: Among CMV-associated TCR beta chains, most appeared HLA-restricted in a later analysis. A missense DCLRE1C variant was associated with V- and J-gene trimming of TCR beta chains in a later analysis, and an independent cohort replicated the association. The productive fraction for most TCR beta V segments was about 90% or about 30% in an earlier analysis.

PCR used 60 Vbeta primers and 13 Jbeta primers. Here immunoSEQ multiplex PCR was the method, and the copy in TCRdb shows in-frame clones only, minus some. Here the sample spans under 110,000 clones, about three quarters being singletons. Trimming took 6 bases from V and 3 from J; bases not matched to a gene: 7. The CDR3 is 15 residues long. Germline loops: CDR1 MDHEN, CDR2 SYDVKM. Sequenced input: PBMCs. The chain has TRBV28 and TRBJ2-7; TRBD1 aligns across 11 bases. The sequence came from a boy under 18 in good health and CMV-seronegative. The CDR3 sequence is CASSPGQGAYYEQYF. The CDR3 nucleotides read TGTGCCAGCAGCCCCGGACAGGGGGCCTACTACGAGCAGTACTTC.